These 32 T cell receptor beta chains came from one sample sequenced in a study of T cells after yellow fever vaccination. TCRdb reprocessed the 5' RACE reads via MiXCR and lists one record per CDR3 protein. Of some 390,000 distinct CDR3 sequences detected, approximately 6% appear once; the ten largest clones hold approximately 16%. This sample comprised PBMCs, obtained 5 days after the yellow fever booster vaccination. Receptors originate from a man aged 25-45 years who received the YFV17D yellow fever vaccine.

This clonotype was seen repeatedly, ten times or more. This chain uses TRBV15 with TRBJ1-1; no definite D call. The CDR3 covers 15 residues. CDR1 and CDR2 (germline): LNHNV, YYDKDF (reference sequence). V lost 0 bases, J lost 1 base, and 9 bases lay in between. CDR3 DNA: TGTGCCACCAGCAGAGATGCGGGCCGGAACACTGAAGCTTTCTTT. It is translated as CATSRDAGRNTEAFF.

This clonotype was counted a few times. The chain couples TRBV5-4 to TRBJ2-2, with TRBD2 matching 8 bases. Trimming removed 4 bases from V and 6 bases from J; junction bases left unmatched: 8. CDR1 and CDR2 (germline): SGHNT, YYREEE (reference sequence). The CDR3 runs 15 residues. The CDR3 reads CASSTSGRGAGELFF. The DNA for the CDR3 is TGTGCCAGCAGCACAAGCGGGAGAGGCGCCGGGGAGCTGTTTTTT.

This clonotype was seen more than once but under ten times. This sequence joins TRBV5-1 and TRBJ2-1, with D uncertain. This CDR3 has 15 amino acids. Per the germline V gene, CDR1 is SGHRS and CDR2 is YFSETQ. Trimming pared 0 bases from V and 5 bases from J, leaving 12 bases between. CDR3 nucleotides: TGCGCCAGCAGCTTGGAGGGAAGGGTGAACAATGAGCAGTTCTTC. It translates to CASSLEGRVNNEQFF.

The gene calls are TRBV21-1 and TRBJ2-3; TRBD2, the table's D call, lacks a check against the DNA. TRBV21-1 is described as a pseudogene. The CDR3 spans 17 residues. The CDR3 nucleotides are TGTGCCAGCAGCAAGACTGGGACTAGCGGGGCCACAGATACGCAGTATTTT. Encoded protein: CASSKTGTSGATDTQYF.

This clonotype was counted only a few times. V gene TRBV20-1 combines with J gene TRBJ2-3; TRBD2 agrees at 10 bases. V lost 5 bases to trimming and J lost 0 bases; unmatched junction nucleotides: 5. The CDR3 length is 15 residues. Looked up from germline, CDR1 is DFQATT and CDR2 is SNEGSKA (reference sequence). The CDR3 nucleotides are TGCAGTGCTGCCCCGACTAGCGGGAGCACAGATACGCAGTATTTT. Protein product: CSAAPTSGSTDTQYF.

This clonotype showed up many times. The gene calls are TRBV5-1 and TRBJ2-5, with 8 bases aligning to TRBD1. Germline CDR1 SGHRS, CDR2 YFSETQ. The V gene end was trimmed by 1 base and the J gene end by 4 bases; junction bases not matched to a gene: 6. This CDR3 has 15 residues. Here the CDR3 reads CASSLMATGGETQYF. In DNA form, the CDR3 reads TGCGCCAGCAGCTTGATGGCTACAGGGGGAGAGACCCAGTACTTC.

This clonotype was seen more than once but under ten times. The chain combines TRBV9 with TRBJ1-4; TRBD1 is a possible D gene (5 bases). The CDR3 has 16 residues. Germline V gene data show CDR1 as SGDLS and CDR2 as YYNGEE. V gave up 4 bases and J gave up 6 bases, with 19 bases separating them. CDR3 DNA sequence: TGTGCCAGCAGCACCGACCCCCGGGGGAGAGATGAAAAACTGTTTTTT. Translated: CASSTDPRGRDEKLFF.

This clonotype was recorded many times. This chain uses TRBV12-3 or TRBV12-4 with TRBJ2-7, with TRBD2 matching 13 bases. The CDR3 runs to 17 residues. The trim removed 5 bases at V and 3 bases at J, leaving 10 bases unmatched. This chain's CDR3 is CASSHLTSGGTNYEQYF. The CDR3 DNA sequence: TGTGCCAGCAGTCATCTGACTAGCGGGGGGACAAACTACGAGCAGTACTTC.

A remark on this clonotype: A single base separates this from a much larger clone, so it may be a read error. The rearrangement joins TRBV5-1 to TRBJ2-2, with a weak D call TRBD2 (5 bases). This CDR3 comprises 12 residues. Germline V gene data show CDR1 as SGHRS and CDR2 as YFSETQ. This chain's CDR3 is CASSFDTGDLFF. The CDR3 DNA is TGCGCCAGCAGCTTCGACACCGGGGATCTGTTTTTT.

There are many counts of this clonotype. The chain links TRBV18 to TRBJ2-7; TRBD2 aligns across 9 bases. Germline assignment: CDR1 KGHSH and CDR2 LQKENI. The CDR3 spans 15 residues. Trimming at V came to 3 bases and at J to 3 bases, leaving 6 bases not matched to a gene. For the CDR3, the DNA is TGTGCCAGCTCACCCTCGCCTAGCGGGAACTACGAGCAGTACTTC. Protein product: CASSPSPSGNYEQYF.

This clonotype has just a few counts. The V call is TRBV6-2 or TRBV6-3, the J call TRBJ1-3; D uncertain. The CDR3 is 14 amino acids. The germline gives CDR1 MNHEY, CDR2 SVGEGT. The V end lost 7 bases, the J end lost 3 bases, and 13 bases lay between the germline ends. The CDR3 region is CASKAEPFGNTIYF. The CDR3, as DNA: TGTGCCAGCAAAGCGGAACCTTTTGGAAACACCATATATTTT.

This clonotype has only a few counts. V gene TRBV25-1 combines with J gene TRBJ2-7; tentatively, D is TRBD1 (6 bases). CDR3 length: 15 residues. The V end was cut by 4 bases, the J end by 4 bases, with 17 bases between. From germline, CDR1 is MGHDK and CDR2 SYGVNS. DNA of the CDR3: TGTGCCAGCAGTGGACTCGAGGGGGTGAGGTACGAGCAGTACTTC. Protein product: CASSGLEGVRYEQYF.

In its sample, this clonotype was seen many times. This chain uses TRBV20-1 with TRBJ2-7; 7 bases match TRBD2. Germline values: CDR1 DFQATT, CDR2 SNEGSKA (reference sequence). The CDR3 loop spans 13 amino acids. J was trimmed by 7 bases and V by 3 bases; bases with no gene match: 9. The CDR3 region is CSARREGSWEQYF. In DNA, the CDR3 is TGCAGTGCTAGGAGGGAGGGGAGTTGGGAGCAGTACTTC.

The sample holds many counts of this clonotype. V and J are TRBV7-2 and TRBJ1-5; no definite D call. The CDR3 totals 14 residues. The ends were cut back, 2 bases at V and 2 bases at J, with 7 bases in the middle. Germline V gene data show CDR1 as SGHTA and CDR2 as FQGNSA. This CDR3 is CASSLFVGNQPQHF. Here the CDR3 DNA reads TGTGCCAGCAGCTTATTCGTGGGCAATCAGCCCCAGCATTTT.

This clonotype was counted at least ten times. This sequence joins TRBV5-1 and TRBJ1-1, with 7 bases matching TRBD1. Trimming took 5 bases from V and 2 from J; bases not matched to a gene: 6. The CDR3 is 14 amino acids. Germline V gene sequence: CDR1 SGHRS, CDR2 YFSETQ. Here the CDR3 DNA reads TGCGCCAGCAGACGGACAGGCCAAAACACTGAAGCTTTCTTT. Translation: CASRRTGQNTEAFF.

Ten or more counts support this clonotype. The V gene is TRBV3-1, the J gene TRBJ1-4; TRBD1 matches 9 bases. The J segment lost 8 bases and the V segment lost 4 bases, leaving 8 bases of the junction unmatched. Germline V CDR1 and CDR2: LGHDT, YNNKEL (reference sequence). This CDR3 has 15 amino acids. CDR3 nucleotide sequence: TGTGCCAGCAGCCTCCCGGGACAGGGAGGCGAAAAACTGTTTTTT. Translating gives CASSLPGQGGEKLFF.

The sample holds many counts of this clonotype. J is TRBJ2-5 and V is TRBV7-2, with 9 bases lining up with TRBD2. The trim removed 5 bases at V and 2 bases at J, leaving 9 bases unmatched. Germline assignment: CDR1 SGHTA and CDR2 FQGNSA. The CDR3 loop spans 16 amino acids. CDR3 sequence reads: CASSLNRLAGQETQYF. CDR3 coding DNA: TGTGCCAGCAGCCTAAACCGGCTAGCGGGACAAGAGACCCAGTACTTC.

The J gene is TRBJ1-2, the V gene TRBV20-1, with a weak D call TRBD1 (5 bases). Germline CDR1 DFQATT, CDR2 SNEGSKA (reference sequence). The germline V and J ends were trimmed by 0 bases and 10 bases, with 15 bases remaining between them. This CDR3 region has 13 residues. CDR3 sequence (DNA): TGCAGTGCTAGAGATCGGGGGGATTTTGACTACACCTTC. Translating gives CSARDRGDFDYTF.

This chain joins TRBV24-1 and TRBJ2-1; 11 bases map to TRBD2. The CDR3 is 14 amino acids. With 10 bases clipped from V and 7 bases from J, the junction kept 8 bases outside the gene matches. The germline CDR1 and CDR2 sequences are KGHDR and SFDVKD. The CDR3 region has the DNA TGTGCCACGGAGACTAGCGGGGCCCCTAATGAGCAGTTCTTC. The encoded protein is CATETSGAPNEQFF.

The rearrangement links TRBV19 to TRBJ2-6; perhaps TRBD2 as D (6 bases). CDR3 length: 19 residues. V dropped 2 bases and J dropped 4 bases, with 21 bases sitting between them. CDR1 and CDR2 (germline): LNHDA, SQIVND (reference sequence). The CDR3 DNA reads TGTGCCAGTAGTATAACTAGCAGGGCTTATCTACTGGGGGCCAACGTCCTGACTTTC. Translation gives CASSITSRAYLLGANVLTF.

The chain uses TRBV19 and TRBJ2-7, with TRBD2 identical over 7 bases. Germline V lookup: CDR1 LNHDA, CDR2 SQIVND (reference sequence). The CDR3 runs to 15 residues. V lost 4 bases, J lost 2 bases, and 8 bases stayed unmatched. In DNA, the CDR3 is TGTGCCAGTAGTAACGGCCGGGAGGTCACCTACGAGCAGTACTTC. Protein sequence: CASSNGREVTYEQYF.

The chain is built from TRBV9 and TRBJ2-7, with D hard to call. CDR3 size: 13 residues. Looked up from germline, CDR1 is SGDLS and CDR2 is YYNGEE. V was shortened by 0 bases and J by 6 bases, with 10 bases between the two germline ends. Here the CDR3 reads CASSVVTGGEQYF. In nucleotides, the CDR3 is TGTGCCAGCAGCGTAGTAACGGGCGGCGAGCAGTACTTC.

CDR3 protein: CAIRETNTGELFF. DNA of the CDR3: TGTGCCATCCGGGAAACGAACACCGGGGAGCTGTTTTTT. The V gene is TRBV10-3, the J gene TRBJ2-2; D possibly corresponds to TRBD2 (5 bases). There are 13 residues in the CDR3. Trimming took 8 bases from V and 0 from J, leaving 7 bases between them. Germline lookup yields CDR1 ENHRY and CDR2 SYGVKD.

The genes are TRBV6-2 or TRBV6-3 and TRBJ2-1; D possibly corresponds to TRBD2 (7 bases). Looked up from germline, CDR1 is MNHEY and CDR2 is SVGEGT. Trimming left V 7 bases short and J 0 bases short, with 16 bases between. The CDR3 sequence is 16 residues long. The CDR3 loop reads CASKGGVYSSYNEQFF. The CDR3, as DNA: TGTGCCAGCAAGGGGGGGGTTTACAGCTCCTACAATGAGCAGTTCTTC.

This clonotype has a count of ten or more. The chain carries TRBV27 and TRBJ2-1; 10 bases are a match to TRBD2. V was pared by 8 bases and J by 15 bases, with 16 bases of the junction left unmatched. CDR1 and CDR2 (germline): MNHEY, SMNVEV (reference sequence). The CDR3 is 14 residues long. The CDR3 nucleotides read TGTGCCAGCCGTTCCGTAGGACTAGCGGCTTCGACGTTCTTC. Translated, it gives CASRSVGLAASTFF.

This clonotype was seen at least ten times. The CDR3 DNA reads as TGTGCCAGCAGCTTATTTTGGGACTCTCGTAATGAGCAGTTCTTC. The encoded protein is CASSLFWDSRNEQFF. The chain has TRBV7-2 and TRBJ2-1; tentative D call: TRBD2 (6 bases). Trimming took 2 bases from V and 7 from J, leaving 15 bases between them. The CDR3 is 15 residues long. From germline, CDR1 is SGHTA and CDR2 FQGNSA.

The chain employs TRBV28 and TRBJ1-2; the match to TRBD1 covers 7 bases. With V trimmed by 1 base and J by 9 bases, 11 bases remained unmatched. This CDR3 comprises 15 residues. Germline V lookup: CDR1 MDHEN, CDR2 SYDVKM. CDR3 sequence (DNA): TGTGCCAGCAGTTTATTGGACAGGAGCCCTGGAAGCTACACCTTC. Protein sequence: CASSLLDRSPGSYTF.

The gene calls are TRBV9 and TRBJ2-1; 8 nucleotides match TRBD2. CDR1 is SGDLS and CDR2 is YYNGEE in the germline V gene. V dropped 0 bases and J dropped 4; count of bases not matched to a gene: 6. This CDR3 is 16 amino acids long. The CDR3: CASSVGLLAGYNEQFF. The CDR3 DNA follows: TGTGCCAGCAGCGTAGGACTCCTAGCGGGTTACAATGAGCAGTTCTTC.

This chain links TRBV7-2 with TRBJ2-1; 8 nucleotides match TRBD2. Germline V gene data show CDR1 as SGHTA and CDR2 as FQGNSA. V gave up 5 bases and J gave up 9 bases; unmatched junction bases: 12. This CDR3 comprises 15 residues. The CDR3 DNA follows: TGTGCCAGCAGCCCCTTGACTAGCGCTAGAAGTGAGCAGTTCTTC. Translated, it gives CASSPLTSARSEQFF.

This clonotype appeared many times. The junction departs from the called germline gene at one end, perhaps through a read error. This rearrangement joins TRBV5-1 to TRBJ2-7, with 7 bases lining up with TRBD1. Germline-derived CDR1 and CDR2 are SGHRS and YFSETQ. There are 13 residues in the CDR3. CDR3 in DNA: TGTGCCAGCAGCGTCGGGACAGCCTACGAGCAGTACTTC. This encodes CASSVGTAYEQYF.

This clonotype has only a few counts. The chain has TRBV15 and TRBJ2-6; D ambiguous. V lost 3 bases to trimming and J lost 0 bases, with 6 bases between them. The CDR3 length is 15 residues. Germline V lookup: CDR1 LNHNV, CDR2 YYDKDF (reference sequence). The CDR3 DNA reads as TGTGCCACCAGCAGGGAGAGCTCTGGGGCCAACGTCCTGACTTTC. It is translated as CATSRESSGANVLTF.

This clonotype appeared a few times. The chain has TRBV27 and TRBJ1-1, with a tentative D call TRBD1 (6 bases). The CDR3 length is 16 residues. The V end was cut by 5 bases, the J end by 4 bases, with 20 bases between. Germline lookup yields CDR1 MNHEY and CDR2 SMNVEV (reference sequence). The CDR3 protein is CASSRDRNEGSTEAFF. The CDR3 nucleotides are TGTGCCAGCAGTAGAGACAGGAACGAGGGGAGCACTGAAGCTTTCTTT.